These T cell receptor beta chains were read from a single sample in a study of regulatory T cells in long-lasting Graves disease. TCRdb itself ran the multiplex PCR reads through MiXCR, one entry per CDR3 protein. Of 300,000 to 450,000 distinct CDR3 sequences listed, roughly 16% are singletons. Here the sequenced sample was peripheral blood mononuclear cells (PBMCs), taken at new diagnosis, from a patient treated with antithyroid drugs. The receptor source for this set is a female donor with Graves disease. CDR3s include the opening cysteine and the closing phenylalanine or tryptophan. Fields, in order: J gene, clone size, V gene, D gene, CDR3 protein, CDR3 DNA. D genes are given only for firm matches. Clone size is not always given. Where it is, it says once, few, many or a class for expanded clones.

j_gene: TRBJ1-4; abundance: many; v_gene: TRBV5-1; d_gene: -; CDR3aa: CASRDTNEKLFF; CDR3nt: TGCGCCAGCAGGGATACTAATGAAAAACTGTTTTTT
j_gene: TRBJ2-1; abundance: -; v_gene: TRBV7-3; d_gene: -; CDR3aa: CASSLLGPEGEQFF; CDR3nt: TGTGCCAGCAGCTTACTAGGCCCTGAGGGGGAGCAGTTCTTC
j_gene: TRBJ1-5; abundance: many; v_gene: TRBV5-1; d_gene: TRBD1; CDR3aa: CASSLAGTGGRGNQPQHF; CDR3nt: TGCGCCAGCAGCTTGGCCGGGACAGGGGGCAGGGGCAATCAGCCCCAGCATTTT
j_gene: TRBJ1-1; abundance: -; v_gene: TRBV5-6; d_gene: TRBD1; CDR3aa: CASSSFPGQGDTEAFF; CDR3nt: TGTGCCAGCAGCTCCTTCCCGGGACAGGGGGACACTGAAGCTTTCTTT
j_gene: TRBJ2-6; abundance: many; v_gene: TRBV5-1; d_gene: -; CDR3aa: CASSLGHRGGANVLTF; CDR3nt: TGTGCCAGCAGCTTGGGACATCGCGGTGGGGCCAACGTCCTGACTTTC
j_gene: TRBJ2-2; abundance: many; v_gene: TRBV7-6; d_gene: -; CDR3aa: CASSPVIRVRGGELFF; CDR3nt: TGTGCCAGCAGCCCAGTTATCCGCGTCCGTGGCGGGGAGCTGTTTTTT
j_gene: TRBJ2-7; abundance: many; v_gene: TRBV28; d_gene: -; CDR3aa: CASSDTDGYEQYF; CDR3nt: TGTGCCAGCAGTGATACGGACGGCTACGAGCAGTACTTC
j_gene: TRBJ1-2; abundance: -; v_gene: TRBV7-3; d_gene: TRBD1; CDR3aa: CASSLGPGTGGGGYTF; CDR3nt: TGTGCCAGCAGCTTGGGGCCCGGGACAGGGGGTGGAGGCTACACCTTC
j_gene: TRBJ2-2; abundance: few; v_gene: TRBV5-1; d_gene: -; CDR3aa: CASSLVPRGRDTGELFF; CDR3nt: TGCGCCAGCAGCTTGGTCCCTAGAGGGCGAGACACCGGGGAGCTGTTTTTT
j_gene: TRBJ1-6; abundance: many; v_gene: TRBV11-2; d_gene: -; CDR3aa: CASSIGAYSPLHF; CDR3nt: TGTGCCAGCAGCATCGGGGCTTATTCACCCCTCCACTTT
j_gene: TRBJ2-7; abundance: many; v_gene: TRBV12-3/TRBV12-4; d_gene: TRBD1; CDR3aa: CASSFTGGVQIPYEQYF; CDR3nt: TGTGCCAGCAGCTTCACAGGGGGCGTCCAAATTCCCTACGAGCAGTACTTC
j_gene: TRBJ1-6; abundance: -; v_gene: TRBV9; d_gene: TRBD1; CDR3aa: CASSLDRTPRYNSPLHF; CDR3nt: TGTGCCAGCAGCTTGGACAGGACACCTAGATATAATTCACCCCTCCACTTT
j_gene: TRBJ1-1; abundance: many; v_gene: TRBV2; d_gene: TRBD1; CDR3aa: CASTGDRGSNEAFF; CDR3nt: TGTGCCAGCACCGGCGACAGGGGAAGTAATGAAGCTTTCTTT
j_gene: TRBJ2-7; abundance: many; v_gene: TRBV6-2/TRBV6-3; d_gene: -; CDR3aa: CASSRTSYEQYF; CDR3nt: TGTGCCAGCAGTCGGACTTCCTACGAGCAGTACTTC
j_gene: TRBJ2-1; abundance: many; v_gene: TRBV20-1; d_gene: TRBD2; CDR3aa: CSASRTGLAGSNEQFF; CDR3nt: TGCAGTGCTAGTCGGACAGGACTAGCGGGATCCAATGAGCAGTTCTTC
j_gene: TRBJ1-2; abundance: few; v_gene: TRBV4-3; d_gene: -; CDR3aa: CASSQDYNGPYGYTF; CDR3nt: TGCGCCAGCAGCCAAGATTATAACGGACCCTATGGCTACACCTTC
j_gene: TRBJ2-3; abundance: many; v_gene: TRBV11-2; d_gene: TRBD2; CDR3aa: CASSLERLAGDSDTQYF; CDR3nt: TGTGCCAGCAGCTTAGAGAGACTAGCGGGAGATTCAGATACGCAGTATTTT
j_gene: TRBJ2-1; abundance: -; v_gene: TRBV13; d_gene: TRBD1; CDR3aa: CASSLIRDRPYNEQFF; CDR3nt: TGTGCCAGCAGCCTAATACGGGACAGACCCTACAATGAGCAGTTCTTC
j_gene: TRBJ2-7; abundance: few; v_gene: TRBV13; d_gene: -; CDR3aa: CASSLGTGSYEQCF; CDR3nt: TGTGCCAGCAGCTTGGGGACGGGCTCCTACGAGCAGTGCTTC
j_gene: TRBJ2-7; abundance: -; v_gene: TRBV29-1; d_gene: TRBD1; CDR3aa: CSVDGDRGAPYEQYF; CDR3nt: TGCAGCGTTGATGGGGACAGGGGAGCCCCCTACGAGCAGTACTTC
j_gene: TRBJ1-5; abundance: many; v_gene: TRBV6-5; d_gene: -; CDR3aa: CASSYGGVGNQPQHF; CDR3nt: TGTGCCAGCAGTTACGGGGGGGTTGGCAATCAGCCCCAGCATTTT
j_gene: TRBJ1-4; abundance: many; v_gene: TRBV5-1; d_gene: TRBD1; CDR3aa: CASSFGGGTGDEKLFF; CDR3nt: TGCGCCAGCAGCTTCGGTGGGGGGACAGGGGATGAAAAACTGTTTTTT
j_gene: TRBJ2-1; abundance: many; v_gene: TRBV7-3; d_gene: -; CDR3aa: CASSLFVSEYNEQFF; CDR3nt: TGTGCCAGCAGCTTATTTGTGTCTGAGTACAATGAGCAGTTCTTC
j_gene: TRBJ2-7; abundance: -; v_gene: TRBV28; d_gene: -; CDR3aa: CASSQGTPYEQYF; CDR3nt: TGTGCCAGCAGTCAGGGGACCCCATACGAGCAGTACTTC
j_gene: TRBJ2-5; abundance: -; v_gene: TRBV20-1; d_gene: TRBD2; CDR3aa: CSARPRLAGVETQYF; CDR3nt: TGCAGTGCTAGACCACGACTAGCGGGAGTGGAGACCCAGTACTTC
j_gene: TRBJ1-1; abundance: -; v_gene: TRBV5-6; d_gene: TRBD1; CDR3aa: CASSSRQGGNTEAFF; CDR3nt: TGTGCCAGCAGCTCTCGACAGGGGGGGAACACTGAAGCTTTCTTT
j_gene: TRBJ2-5; abundance: -; v_gene: TRBV4-2; d_gene: TRBD1; CDR3aa: CASSQEGQSGETQYF; CDR3nt: TGTGCCAGCAGCCAAGAGGGACAGTCAGGAGAGACCCAGTACTTC
j_gene: TRBJ1-1; abundance: -; v_gene: TRBV2; d_gene: TRBD1; CDR3aa: CASSDRGPKTAFF; CDR3nt: TGTGCCAGCAGTGATAGGGGGCCCAAGACAGCTTTCTTT
j_gene: TRBJ1-1; abundance: many; v_gene: TRBV28; d_gene: -; CDR3aa: CASSPSDRNTEAFF; CDR3nt: TGTGCCAGTAGCCCCTCAGACAGGAACACTGAAGCTTTCTTT
j_gene: TRBJ2-7; abundance: -; v_gene: TRBV28; d_gene: -; CDR3aa: CASSLGTHTYEQYF; CDR3nt: TGTGCCAGCAGTTTGGGGACACATACCTACGAGCAGTACTTC
j_gene: TRBJ1-2; abundance: -; v_gene: TRBV10-3; d_gene: -; CDR3aa: CAISGGRGKHYGYPF; CDR3nt: TGTGCCATCAGTGGGGGCAGGGGAAAGCACTATGGCTACCCCTTC
j_gene: TRBJ1-1; abundance: many; v_gene: TRBV20-1; d_gene: -; CDR3aa: CSADRGLNTEAFF; CDR3nt: TGCAGTGCTGATCGGGGCCTGAACACTGAAGCTTTCTTT
j_gene: TRBJ1-5; abundance: many; v_gene: TRBV6-1; d_gene: -; CDR3aa: CASSEIGLSNQPQHF; CDR3nt: TGTGCCAGCAGTGAAATAGGATTAAGCAATCAGCCCCAGCATTTT
j_gene: TRBJ2-3; abundance: few; v_gene: TRBV7-3; d_gene: TRBD2; CDR3aa: CASSLYGTRDIDTQYF; CDR3nt: TGTGCCAGCAGCTTATATGGGACTAGGGACATAGATACGCAGTATTTT
j_gene: TRBJ2-7; abundance: -; v_gene: TRBV20-1; d_gene: TRBD2; CDR3aa: CSAHSGGGAEEQYF; CDR3nt: TGCAGTGCCCACTCGGGAGGGGGGGCGGAAGAGCAGTACTTC
j_gene: TRBJ1-1; abundance: many; v_gene: TRBV20-1; d_gene: TRBD1; CDR3aa: CSAPSARGGMNTEAFF; CDR3nt: TGCAGTGCTCCCTCCGCCAGAGGGGGCATGAACACTGAAGCTTTCTTT
j_gene: TRBJ1-2; abundance: many; v_gene: TRBV20-1; d_gene: -; CDR3aa: CSARVKGAFYGYTF; CDR3nt: TGCAGTGCTAGAGTTAAGGGAGCATTTTATGGCTACACCTTC
j_gene: TRBJ1-1; abundance: many; v_gene: TRBV7-9; d_gene: TRBD1; CDR3aa: CASTRDRGLVEAFF; CDR3nt: TGTGCCAGCACCCGGGACAGGGGTCTTGTTGAAGCTTTCTTT
j_gene: TRBJ2-7; abundance: many; v_gene: TRBV27; d_gene: -; CDR3aa: CASSPRFIGVYEQYF; CDR3nt: TGTGCCAGCAGTCCCCGTTTTATAGGGGTCTACGAGCAGTACTTC
j_gene: TRBJ1-5; abundance: -; v_gene: TRBV10-3; d_gene: TRBD1; CDR3aa: CAISRTGASNQPQHF; CDR3nt: TGTGCCATCAGTAGGACAGGGGCCAGCAATCAGCCCCAGCATTTT
j_gene: TRBJ2-1; abundance: -; v_gene: TRBV19; d_gene: -; CDR3aa: CASSIVQGFGNEQFF; CDR3nt: TGTGCCAGTAGTATAGTTCAGGGGTTCGGCAATGAGCAGTTCTTC
j_gene: TRBJ1-2; abundance: many; v_gene: TRBV2; d_gene: -; CDR3aa: CASSEAPSNYGYTF; CDR3nt: TGTGCCAGCAGTGAAGCGCCGTCTAACTATGGCTACACCTTC
j_gene: TRBJ1-4; abundance: -; v_gene: TRBV7-2; d_gene: TRBD1; CDR3aa: CASSPYRGLTNEKLFF; CDR3nt: TGTGCCAGCAGCCCCTACAGGGGGCTTACTAATGAAAAACTGTTTTTT
j_gene: TRBJ2-3; abundance: many; v_gene: TRBV11-2; d_gene: -; CDR3aa: CASSLSLIAGSTDTQYF; CDR3nt: TGTGCCAGCAGCTTATCGCTGATCGCGGGCTCCACAGATACGCAGTATTTT
j_gene: TRBJ1-2; abundance: many; v_gene: TRBV28; d_gene: -; CDR3aa: CASSPRGGAYGYTF; CDR3nt: TGTGCCAGCAGTCCTCGGGGGGGGGCATACGGCTACACCTTC